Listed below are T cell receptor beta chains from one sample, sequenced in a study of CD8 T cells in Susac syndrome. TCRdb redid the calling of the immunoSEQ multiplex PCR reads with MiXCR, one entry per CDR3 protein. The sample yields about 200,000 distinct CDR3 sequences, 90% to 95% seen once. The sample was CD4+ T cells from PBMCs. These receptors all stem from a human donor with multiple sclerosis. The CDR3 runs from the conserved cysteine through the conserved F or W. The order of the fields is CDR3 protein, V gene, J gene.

CDR3: CSVRSRGDNQPQHF
V: TRBV29-1
J: TRBJ1-5

CDR3: CASSSNTLSYEQYF
V: TRBV7-8
J: TRBJ2-7

CDR3: CSVEEGPNYGYTF
V: TRBV29-1
J: TRBJ1-2

CDR3: CASSPRQGNIQYF
V: TRBV5-6
J: TRBJ2-4

CDR3: CASSSDSYYGYTF
V: TRBV27
J: TRBJ1-2

CDR3: CSAIEGGSYGYTF
V: TRBV29-1
J: TRBJ1-2

CDR3: CASSPPLKETQYF
V: TRBV18
J: TRBJ2-5

CDR3: CSVEGRWTDTQYF
V: TRBV29-1
J: TRBJ2-3

CDR3: CASSTGDHQPQHF
V: TRBV3-1
J: TRBJ1-5

CDR3: CATSRDSGTGGLYEQYF
V: TRBV15
J: TRBJ2-7

CDR3: CASSPPRVEQYF
V: TRBV7-9
J: TRBJ2-7

CDR3: CAISPGNIETQYF
V: TRBV10-3
J: TRBJ2-5

CDR3: CAWNPLGHGRADTQYF
V: TRBV30
J: TRBJ2-3

CDR3: CAWSLGPVYNEQFF
V: TRBV30
J: TRBJ2-1

CDR3: CASSLRQGLNEKLFF
V: TRBV5-6
J: TRBJ1-4

CDR3: CASSLGGLAETKNIQYF
V: TRBV7-9
J: TRBJ2-4

CDR3: CAWTGSNTGELFF
V: TRBV30
J: TRBJ2-2

CDR3: CAWSVGFSYEQYF
V: TRBV30
J: TRBJ2-7

CDR3: CASSYYRGPGTEAFF
V: TRBV13
J: TRBJ1-1

CDR3: CAWTSAIGTDTQYF
V: TRBV30
J: TRBJ2-3

CDR3: CASSYPSGGGEQFF
V: TRBV11-2
J: TRBJ2-1

CDR3: CSVEGYPNTEAFF
V: TRBV29-1
J: TRBJ1-1

CDR3: CASSLVAGGPGEQFF
V: TRBV5-6
J: TRBJ2-1

CDR3: CASSQEGVAGRDTQYF
V: TRBV3-1
J: TRBJ2-3

CDR3: CASSRKGNSGNTIYF
V: TRBV3-1
J: TRBJ1-3

CDR3: CSVADHSRQAFF
V: TRBV29-1
J: TRBJ1-1

CDR3: CASSYPPDRGISTDTQYF
V: TRBV6-5
J: TRBJ2-3

CDR3: CASSWRRVLGADTQYF
V: TRBV12-3/TRBV12-4
J: TRBJ2-3

CDR3: CATGDGRRPQHF
V: TRBV27
J: TRBJ1-5

CDR3: CSARGALAGVGEQFF
V: TRBV20-1
J: TRBJ2-1

CDR3: CASSLAVRGSTDTQYF
V: TRBV5-1
J: TRBJ2-3

CDR3: CAWSGSKQYF
V: TRBV30
J: TRBJ2-7

CDR3: CASSQPGREGNYGYTF
V: TRBV23-1
J: TRBJ1-2

CDR3: CASSFQGGEKLFF
V: TRBV7-2
J: TRBJ1-4

CDR3: CASSPFAGYDQPQHF
V: TRBV18
J: TRBJ1-5

CDR3: CSATSAAGANVLTF
V: TRBV20-1
J: TRBJ2-6

CDR3: CSARRARQRGPYNEQFF
V: TRBV20-1
J: TRBJ2-1

CDR3: CASSTRKGGSGELFF
V: TRBV9
J: TRBJ2-2

CDR3: CASSWTLGTQYF
V: TRBV12-3/TRBV12-4
J: TRBJ2-5

CDR3: CASSFNNSPLHF
V: TRBV11-2
J: TRBJ1-6

CDR3: CASSFGTINEQYF
V: TRBV7-9
J: TRBJ2-7

CDR3: CSVEDQTSGGLPGETQYF
V: TRBV29-1
J: TRBJ2-5

CDR3: CASSFSQDFSGANVLTF
V: TRBV7-3
J: TRBJ2-6

CDR3: CASSEWRALNGANVLTF
V: TRBV25-1
J: TRBJ2-6

CDR3: CAWRRHRTAPGGNEQFF
V: TRBV30
J: TRBJ2-1

CDR3: CASSRTGVSDQYF
V: TRBV2
J: TRBJ2-5

CDR3: CRADGRNTEAFF
V: TRBV20-1
J: TRBJ1-1

CDR3: CASSLRGTQYF
V: TRBV25-1
J: TRBJ2-3

CDR3: CASSLVAGGIATGELFF
V: TRBV27
J: TRBJ2-2

CDR3: CASSLSRLVYNEQFF
V: TRBV27
J: TRBJ2-1

CDR3: CASSLMNEQFF
V: TRBV12-3/TRBV12-4
J: TRBJ2-1

CDR3: CSAHRGELDQPQHF
V: TRBV20-1
J: TRBJ1-5

CDR3: CASSLSTGAREQFF
V: TRBV27
J: TRBJ2-1

CDR3: CSAKKPTGSYEQYF
V: TRBV20-1
J: TRBJ2-7